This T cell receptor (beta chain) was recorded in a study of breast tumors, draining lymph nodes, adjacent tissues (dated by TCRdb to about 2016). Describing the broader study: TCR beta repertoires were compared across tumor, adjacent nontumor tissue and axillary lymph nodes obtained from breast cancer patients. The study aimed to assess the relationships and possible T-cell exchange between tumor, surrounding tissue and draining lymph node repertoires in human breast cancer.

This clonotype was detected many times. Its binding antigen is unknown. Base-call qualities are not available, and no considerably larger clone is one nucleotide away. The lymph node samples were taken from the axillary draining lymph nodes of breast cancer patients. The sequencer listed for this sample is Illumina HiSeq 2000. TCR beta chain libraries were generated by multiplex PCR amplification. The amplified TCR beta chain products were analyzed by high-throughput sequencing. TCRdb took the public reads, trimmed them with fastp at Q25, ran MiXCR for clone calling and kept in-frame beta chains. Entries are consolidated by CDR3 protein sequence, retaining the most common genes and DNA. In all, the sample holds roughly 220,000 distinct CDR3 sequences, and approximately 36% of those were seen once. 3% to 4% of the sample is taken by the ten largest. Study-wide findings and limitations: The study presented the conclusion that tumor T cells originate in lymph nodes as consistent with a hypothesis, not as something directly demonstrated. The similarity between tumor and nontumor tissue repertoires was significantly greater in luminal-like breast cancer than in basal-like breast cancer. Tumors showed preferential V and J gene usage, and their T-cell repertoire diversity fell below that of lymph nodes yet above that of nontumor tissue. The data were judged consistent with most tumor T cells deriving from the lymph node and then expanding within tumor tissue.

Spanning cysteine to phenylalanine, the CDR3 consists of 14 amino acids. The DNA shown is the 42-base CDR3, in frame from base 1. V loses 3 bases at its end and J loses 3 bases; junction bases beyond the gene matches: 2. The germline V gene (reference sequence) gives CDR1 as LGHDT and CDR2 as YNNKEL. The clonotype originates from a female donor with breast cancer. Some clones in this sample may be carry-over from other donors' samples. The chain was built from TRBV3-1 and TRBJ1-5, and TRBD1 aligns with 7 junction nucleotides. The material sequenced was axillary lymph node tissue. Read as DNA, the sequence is TGTGCCAGCAGCCAGAGGGGGCTCAATCAGCCCCAGCATTTT. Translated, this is CASSQRGLNQPQHF.